This T cell receptor beta chain appears in the sequencing data of a study of shared clonotypes between healthy human individuals. In the study's own analysis: There were no quality scores in the junction-only immunoSEQ sequences, so filtering differed. Sequencing was performed with immunoSEQ multiplex PCR; in TCRdb, only in-frame clones are kept and a portion is missing. The V and J calls and the clone size are those of that table, but D and trimming were determined from the DNA. The sample lists more than 2 million clones; 80% to 95% were seen once. A word on this clone: The antigen remains undetermined.

Overall study results and limits: Rarefaction gave evidence that sorted-subset sequencing remained incomplete despite large depth.

CD45RO-negative cells were positively selected for CCR7, leaving out terminally differentiated effector memory CD45RA+ cells. Germline V gene sequence: CDR1 GTSNPN, CDR2 SVGIG (reference sequence). V shed 0 bases and J shed 6 bases, with 8 bases lying between them. The CDR3 is 13 amino acids. The receptor comes from a man aged 18 to 35 in good health. Some clones in this sample may be carry-over from other donors' samples. Sequenced sample: naive CD8+ T cells from PBMCs. This chain joins TRBV30 and TRBJ2-2; D might be TRBD1 (5 bases). The CDR3 bases are TGTGCCTGGAGTGTAGGGGTTCCCGGGGAGCTGTTTTTT. Translated: CAWSVGVPGELFF.